Below are 5 T cell receptor beta chains sequenced from a single sample in a study of T cells in Graves' hyperthyroidism and ophthalmopathy (dated by TCRdb to the late 2010s). The receptor library was made with multiplex PCR. The sequencer listed for this sample is Illumina HiSeq 2000. The TCR beta CDR3 regions were amplified from the RNA transcripts. A first-round RT-PCR of the TCR CDR3 used the HTBI primer set with the Qiagen OneStep RT-PCR kit. In TCRdb, the public reads were trimmed at Q25 with fastp and aligned with MiXCR, with productive beta chains retained. Rows are unified per CDR3 protein, each entry keeping the most common DNA and genes. In this sample the table shows about 550,000 distinct CDR3 sequences, about a fifth of which occur a single time. Approximately 26% of the sample is taken by the ten largest. The sample comprised blood. The receptor source for this set is a man aged 18 to 30 with Graves' hyperthyroidism.

The genes are TRBV11-2 and TRBJ2-7; D is unresolved. The CDR3 runs 16 residues. Germline V gene lookup returns CDR1 SGHAT and CDR2 FQNNGV. V dropped 0 bases and J dropped 0 bases, with 12 bases sitting between them. CDR3 bases: TGTGCCAGCAGCTTAGACTCAGGACGGACCTCCTACGAGCAGTACTTC. Translating it yields CASSLDSGRTSYEQYF.

This clonotype appeared many times. The chain links TRBV28 to TRBJ1-3; D is ambiguous. From germline, CDR1 is MDHEN and CDR2 SYDVKM. V was pared by 6 bases and J by 0 bases, with 12 bases between. This CDR3 contains 15 residues. This CDR3 is CASRDRTSSGNTIYF. The DNA of the CDR3 is TGTGCCAGCAGAGACCGGACGAGCTCTGGAAACACCATATATTTT.

At least ten counts were recorded for this clonotype. The rearrangement links TRBV27 to TRBJ2-2; the D call may be TRBD1 or TRBD2 (6 bases each). The germline V and J ends were trimmed by 8 bases and 5 bases, with 24 bases remaining between them. The CDR3 runs to 17 residues. The germline gives CDR1 MNHEY, CDR2 SMNVEV (reference sequence). The DNA for the CDR3 is TGTGCCAGCGCGAACATTTTGGGGGGCCAGTGGACCGGGGAGCTGTTTTTT. Translation gives CASANILGGQWTGELFF.

This clonotype was counted a few times. This chain connects TRBV29-1 to TRBJ2-2; TRBD2 might be the D (6 bases). CDR3 length equals 13 residues. Germline CDR1 is SQVTM and CDR2 is ANQGSEA. V was shortened by 3 bases and J by 3 bases, with 8 bases between the two germline ends. Here the CDR3 reads CSVDASDTGELFF. The CDR3 DNA sequence: TGCAGCGTTGACGCTAGCGACACCGGGGAGCTGTTTTTT.

The chain uses TRBV13 and TRBJ1-2; D is unresolved. The V end lost 5 bases, the J end lost 8 bases, and 9 bases lay between the germline ends. Germline V CDR1 and CDR2: PRHDT, FYEKMQ (reference sequence). This CDR3 is 11 amino acids long. CDR3 coding DNA: TGTGCCAGCAGCCATGACGACGGCTACACCTTC. Its translation is CASSHDDGYTF.